This TCR beta chain was sequenced for a study of blood T cell repertoires in COVID-19. V trimming: 4 bases; J trimming: 5 bases; junction bases outside the gene matches: 5. Germline-derived CDR1 and CDR2 are SGDLS and YYNGEE. The CDR3 runs to 13 residues. Method: immunoSEQ multiplex PCR; TCRdb's copy keeps in-frame clones and lacks some. The table includes 200,000 or so clones, approximately 82% detected once. Sequenced: peripheral blood. The gene calls are TRBV9 and TRBJ2-7; 8 nucleotides line up with TRBD2. The source of this sequence is a human donor with acute or convalescent COVID-19. The donor label of this sample is uncertain. CDR3 loop: CASSPHGGDEQYF. CDR3 DNA: TGTGCCAGCAGCCCCCACGGGGGGGACGAGCAGTACTTC.